Each of the 7 T cell receptor beta chains below was sequenced from the same sample in a study of T cells in Graves' hyperthyroidism and ophthalmopathy. TCR beta CDR3 regions were amplified from RNA. During a first-round RT-PCR of the TCR CDR3, the HTBI primer set was used. From the multiplex PCR reads, TCRdb called clonotypes with MiXCR, one entry per CDR3 protein. The sample carries about 360,000 distinct CDR3 sequences, approximately 13% recorded once. Sequencing was carried out using blood. The source of these receptors is a man aged 25 to 45 with Graves' hyperthyroidism that later progressed to Graves' ophthalmopathy.

This clonotype was detected ten times or more. The chain employs TRBV12-3 or TRBV12-4 and TRBJ1-6; weak D call: TRBD1 (5 bases). This CDR3 region has 11 residues. Between the trimmed V and J ends, which lost 8 bases and 12 bases, there was a span of 11 bases. DNA for the CDR3: TGTGCCAGCGGGACCTTGGGACCCCTCCACTTT. Amino acid sequence: CASGTLGPLHF.

This clonotype was observed at least ten times. The chain uses TRBV11-3 and TRBJ2-1, with TRBD2 as a possible D gene (6 bases). The CDR3 loop spans 13 amino acids. Germline CDR1 is SGHNT and CDR2 is YENEEA. V was clipped by 5 bases and J by 6 bases, with 11 bases between them. The CDR3 is CASSPVGGNEQFF. The CDR3 coding sequence is TGTGCCAGCAGCCCGGTGGGGGGCAATGAGCAGTTCTTC.

This chain connects TRBV18 to TRBJ1-1; 7 bases are a match to TRBD1. Germline V gives CDR1 KGHSH, CDR2 LQKENI. There are 19 residues in the CDR3. Trimming removed 1 base from V and 1 base from J; junction bases left unmatched: 15. CDR3 DNA: TGTGCCAGCTCACCACTAGATGTGTGGACAGGTAATAAGAACACTGAAGCTTTCTTT. Its protein product is CASSPLDVWTGNKNTEAFF.

Details on this clonotype: A read error may account for a junction end that differs from germline. The V and J genes are TRBV4-1 and TRBJ2-7; perhaps TRBD2 as D (6 bases). The germline V gene encodes CDR1 MGHRA and CDR2 YSYEKL. This CDR3 has 15 amino acids. Here the CDR3 reads CASSTLAGPSYEQCF. CDR3 coding DNA: TGCGCCAGCAGCACACTGGCGGGACCCTCCTACGAGCAGTGCTTC.

The V call is TRBV4-2, the J call TRBJ1-6; no clear D gene. Germline lookup yields CDR1 LGHNA and CDR2 YNFKEQ. The CDR3 runs to 15 residues. With 6 bases removed from V and 9 bases from J, the gap between germline ends came to 18 bases. The CDR3 sequence is CASSQTEQFGSPLHF. The CDR3 bases are TGTGCCAGCAGTCAGACCGAGCAGTTTGGTTCACCCCTCCACTTT.

With respect to this clonotype: A read error may be the cause here, since a much bigger clone is one base away. The rearrangement uses TRBV7-9 and TRBJ1-1, with unresolved D. The CDR3 spans 14 residues. Per germline, CDR1 SEHNR and CDR2 FQNEAQ (reference sequence). Deletions cut 2 bases from V and 4 bases from J, with 11 bases between. The CDR3 sequence is CASSLLSDGTEAFF. The CDR3 bases are TGTGCCAGCAGCTTACTCAGCGATGGCACTGAAGCTTTCTTT.

This clonotype was detected ten times or more. The rearrangement uses TRBV12-5 and TRBJ2-2, with 8 nucleotides matching TRBD1. The CDR3 covers 15 residues. V was clipped by 6 bases and J by 1 base; unmatched bases: 4. The germline CDR1 and CDR2 sequences are LGHNT and FRNRAP. CDR3 sequence (DNA): TGTGCTAGTGGCCTCGGACAGGGGAACACCGGGGAGCTGTTTTTT. Amino acids: CASGLGQGNTGELFF.